The next 25 T cell receptor beta chains were all read from a single sample in a study of T cell repertoires in cytomegalovirus infection. TCRdb recomputed calls from the reads with MiXCR, one row per CDR3 protein. There are about half a million distinct CDR3 sequences in the sample; 40% to 50% occur only once, and 43% lies in the top ten. Their cognate antigens are unknown. The material sequenced was cultured PBMCs, taken from culture after CMV antigen stimulation. These receptors were taken from a human donor in good health (CMV status not recorded). Some clones in this sample may be carry-over from other donors' samples.

The chain is built from TRBV12-3 or TRBV12-4 and TRBJ1-2; D might be TRBD1 (5 bases). The CDR3 runs to 14 residues. V dropped 6 bases and J dropped 0 bases, with 11 bases sitting between them. The CDR3 region is CASSQGLPNYGYTF. The DNA of the CDR3 is TGTGCCAGCAGCCAGGGTTTGCCTAACTATGGCTACACCTTC.

This clonotype showed up just a few times. J is TRBJ1-5 and V is TRBV6-1; TRBD1 matches 9 bases. The V gene's germline CDR1 is MNHNS and CDR2 SASEGT. The CDR3 totals 17 residues. Trimming at V came to 6 bases and at J to 4 bases, leaving 13 bases not matched to a gene. This CDR3 is CASSPRGWTGDNQPQHF. In nucleotides, the CDR3 is TGTGCCAGCAGCCCCCGTGGCTGGACAGGGGATAATCAGCCCCAGCATTTT.

The chain recombines TRBV6-2 or TRBV6-3 with TRBJ2-2, with D unresolved. This CDR3 spans 14 amino acids. The V end lost 2 bases, the J end lost 4 bases, and 8 bases lay between the germline ends. Germline V gene sequence: CDR1 MNHEY, CDR2 SVGEGT. The CDR3 DNA is TGTGCCAGCAGTTACCTAAGTGGCACCGGGGAGCTGTTTTTT. This translates into CASSYLSGTGELFF.

This chain joins TRBV7-6 and TRBJ2-2; D not certain. Trimming stripped 5 bases from V and 1 base from J, with 11 bases between. The CDR3 runs to 15 residues. Germline CDR1 is SGHVS and CDR2 is FNYEAQ. The CDR3 protein is CASSLTHKNTGELFF. In DNA form, the CDR3 reads TGTGCCAGCAGCCTGACCCATAAGAACACCGGGGAGCTGTTTTTT.

The chain couples TRBV7-9 to TRBJ2-4; 8 bases agree with TRBD2. The CDR3 contains 15 residues. Unmatched junction bases numbered 5, after V lost 1 base and J lost 6 bases. Germline lookup yields CDR1 SEHNR and CDR2 FQNEAQ (reference sequence). CDR3 in DNA: TGTGCCAGCAGCTTAGTCTCCAGCGGGGGAAACATTCAGTACTTC. It is translated as CASSLVSSGGNIQYF.

V is TRBV11-3 and J is TRBJ2-3; TRBD2 agrees at 8 bases. This CDR3 is built from 14 residues. Germline CDR1 SGHNT, CDR2 YENEEA. The ends lost 4 bases at V and 8 bases at J; junction bases unmatched: 8. The DNA for the CDR3 is TGTGCCAGCAGCTCATTAGCGGGGAAGGGTACGCAGTATTTT. Protein sequence: CASSSLAGKGTQYF.

This clonotype was seen a handful of times. The V and J genes are TRBV6-2 or TRBV6-3 and TRBJ2-7, with 11 bases lining up with TRBD2. The germline V gene has CDR1 MNHEY and CDR2 SVGEGT. The CDR3 extends over 15 amino acids. J gave up 3 bases and V 2 bases, and 3 bases lay outside the gene matches. The CDR3 nucleotides are TGTGCCAGCAGTTACCGACTAGCGGGGATCTACGAGCAGTACTTC. This gives the protein CASSYRLAGIYEQYF.

The rearrangement joins TRBV7-6 to TRBJ2-5; no clear D gene. Germline V gene data show CDR1 as SGHVS and CDR2 as FNYEAQ. CDR3 length: 14 residues. V lost 3 bases and J lost 2, with 10 bases in between. The CDR3 region is CASSFREGQETQYF. CDR3 DNA sequence: TGTGCCAGCAGCTTTAGAGAAGGGCAAGAGACCCAGTACTTC.

As for this clonotype: A junction boundary mismatches the germline segment, possibly from a read error. The chain combines TRBV7-9 with TRBJ2-3; TRBD2 might be the D (6 bases). Germline assignment: CDR1 SEHNR and CDR2 FQNEAQ (reference sequence). CDR3 length: 14 amino acids. CDR3: CASSLTGVSDSQYF. The CDR3 DNA reads as TGTGCCAGCAGCTTAACGGGAGTGTCAGATTCGCAGTATTTT.

The V and J genes are TRBV20-1 and TRBJ2-5; 8 bases are shared with TRBD2. V lost 0 bases and J lost 4; bases outside the gene matches: 7. The CDR3 has 15 residues. Germline V gene lookup returns CDR1 DFQATT and CDR2 SNEGSKA (reference sequence). CDR3 region: CSARDIERGRETQYF. CDR3 nucleotides: TGCAGTGCTAGAGATATTGAGCGGGGGAGAGAGACCCAGTACTTC.

This clonotype was counted between two and nine times. The rearrangement links TRBV7-2 to TRBJ1-3; TRBD1 matches 8 bases. This CDR3 comprises 14 residues. Germline V gene data show CDR1 as SGHTA and CDR2 as FQGNSA. The trim removed 3 bases at V and 8 bases at J, leaving 6 bases unmatched. DNA for the CDR3: TGTGCCAGCAGCTTTGCAGGGGGCTCAGACACCATATATTTT. Protein sequence: CASSFAGGSDTIYF. Complete variable domain (other parts from reference TRBV7-2 and TRBJ1-3): GAGVSQSPSNKVTEKGKDVELRCDPISGHTALYWYRQSLGQGLEFLIYFQGNSAPDKSGLPSDRFSAERTGGSVSTLTIQRTQQEDSAVYLCASSFAGGSDTIYFGEGSWLTVV.

The rearrangement uses TRBV6-2 or TRBV6-3 and TRBJ2-5; unclear D gene. V lost 7 bases, J lost 5 bases, and 8 bases lay in between. CDR3 size: 11 residues. CDR1 and CDR2 (germline): MNHEY, SVGEGT. CDR3 nucleotides: TGTGCCAGCACGGGTAGGGAGACCCAGTACTTC. Encoded protein: CASTGRETQYF.

This clonotype was seen a handful of times. V and J are TRBV11-2 and TRBJ2-7; D might be TRBD2 (5 bases). The germline V gene encodes CDR1 SGHAT and CDR2 FQNNGV. Trimming removed 1 base at V and 2 bases at J, with 9 bases between. The length of the CDR3 is 14 residues. The CDR3 spells CASSLAPGTYEQYF. The CDR3 DNA reads as TGTGCCAGCAGCTTAGCGCCGGGAACCTACGAGCAGTACTTC.

This chain joins TRBV7-8 and TRBJ2-3, with D possibly matching TRBD2 (5 bases). Per the germline V gene, CDR1 is SGHVS and CDR2 is FQNEAQ. Trimming shortened V by 3 bases and J by 3 bases, and 7 bases separated the two germline ends. The CDR3 consists of 13 residues. The CDR3 spells CASSFGVTDTQYF. The CDR3 bases are TGTGCCAGCAGCTTCGGGGTTACAGATACGCAGTATTTT. The full variable domain, rest sourced from reference TRBV7-8 and TRBJ2-3, is GAGVSQSPRYKVAKRGQDVALRCDPISGHVSLFWYQQALGQGPEFLTYFQNEAQLDKSGLPSDRFFAERPEGSVSTLKIQRTQQEDSAVYLCASSFGVTDTQYFGPGTRLTVL.

Here the CDR3 DNA reads TGTGCCAGCAGTTTTATGACGAGTTGGGATGAGCAGTTCTTC. Translated, it gives CASSFMTSWDEQFF. The chain couples TRBV12-3 or TRBV12-4 to TRBJ2-1; D uncertain. This CDR3 is built from 14 residues. Trimming left V 3 bases short and J 8 bases short, with 14 bases between.

Here the CDR3 DNA reads TGCAGAGCCCGGAGGGAACAAGAGACCCAGTACTTC. This encodes CRARREQETQYF. The genes are TRBV20-1 and TRBJ2-5; TRBD2 might be the D (6 bases). Germline CDR1 is DFQATT and CDR2 is SNEGSKA (reference sequence). The CDR3 totals 12 residues.

This chain connects TRBV2 to TRBJ1-3; tentative D call: TRBD1 (6 bases). CDR1 and CDR2 from the germline V gene are SNHLY and FYNNEI. V was pared by 3 bases and J by 3 bases, with 12 bases between. The CDR3 sequence is 15 residues long. This CDR3 reads CASSEGQGDGNTIYF. The CDR3 DNA reads as TGTGCCAGCAGTGAGGGACAAGGGGATGGAAACACCATATATTTT.

This clonotype was recorded at least ten times. The V call is TRBV7-2, the J call TRBJ1-2; D is perhaps TRBD1 (5 bases). This CDR3 is built from 11 residues. The V gene lost 5 bases and the J gene lost 6 bases, with 7 bases spanning the gap. Germline lookup yields CDR1 SGHTA and CDR2 FQGNSA. The CDR3 here is CASSPRDGYTF. CDR3 nucleotides: TGTGCCAGCAGCCCCAGGGATGGCTACACCTTC.

This clonotype turned up a few times. The CDR3 coding sequence is TGTGCCAGCACCCTAGGCCGCGGACGCAGGGAGGTCGATGGGTCACCCCTCCACTTT. Its protein product is CASTLGRGRREVDGSPLHF. This chain joins TRBV27 and TRBJ1-6, with a tentative D call TRBD1 (5 bases). Germline CDR1 MNHEY, CDR2 SMNVEV (reference sequence). V gave up 7 bases and J gave up 10 bases, with 32 bases separating them. This CDR3 contains 19 residues.

This clonotype was counted a few times. The J gene is TRBJ1-1, the V gene TRBV19, with D maybe TRBD1 (5 bases). This CDR3 has 12 residues. Germline CDR1 LNHDA, CDR2 SQIVND (reference sequence). V was shortened by 6 bases and J by 8 bases, with 13 bases between the two germline ends. CDR3 sequence (DNA): TGTGCCAGTAGCGAGCGGAGGGGCGAAGCTTTCTTT. Protein product: CASSERRGEAFF.

The gene calls are TRBV6-5 and TRBJ2-7; unclear D gene. Germline V gene data show CDR1 as MNHEY and CDR2 as SVGAGI. This CDR3 is built from 12 residues. V gave up 7 bases and J gave up 5 bases, with 12 bases separating them. The CDR3 nucleotides read TGTGCCAGCAATTTAAGGGAAAACGAGCAGTACTTC. This translates into CASNLRENEQYF.

The chain employs TRBV10-3 and TRBJ2-5; tentative D call: TRBD2 (5 bases). CDR1 ENHRY and CDR2 SYGVKD come from the germline V gene. With 2 bases removed from V and 1 base from J, the gap between germline ends came to 8 bases. The CDR3 length is 14 residues. The CDR3 region has the DNA TGTGCCATCAGTGAGGGAGGAGTCCAAGAGACCCAGTACTTC. Amino acids: CAISEGGVQETQYF.

This chain connects TRBV7-9 to TRBJ2-1, with 7 bases fitting TRBD1. Trimming took 0 bases from V and 9 from J; bases not matched to a gene: 14. Germline CDR1 reads SEHNR; CDR2 reads FQNEAQ (reference sequence). The CDR3 is made up of 17 amino acids. The CDR3 protein is CASSLARDSIPGGEQFF. Written as DNA, the CDR3 is TGTGCCAGCAGCTTAGCTCGGGACAGCATACCCGGCGGTGAGCAGTTCTTC.

The chain recombines TRBV4-3 with TRBJ1-4, with TRBD1 matching 9 bases. This CDR3 region has 17 residues. With V trimmed by 2 bases and J by 2 bases, 6 bases remained unmatched. CDR1 and CDR2 (germline): LGHNA, YSLEER. CDR3 region: CASSQYRGRGTNEKLFF. CDR3 nucleotides: TGCGCCAGCAGCCAATACAGGGGGCGGGGTACTAATGAAAAACTGTTTTTT.

CDR3 region: CASSLAESYEQYF. DNA for the CDR3: TGTGCCAGCAGCTTAGCGGAGAGTTACGAGCAGTACTTC. The rearrangement joins TRBV7-2 to TRBJ2-7; no definite D call. The CDR3 is made up of 13 amino acids. From germline, CDR1 is SGHTA and CDR2 FQGNSA. V shed 0 bases and J shed 4 bases, with 7 bases lying between them.